This T cell receptor (beta chain) was retrieved from a study of blood T cell repertoires in COVID-19. For the study at large: Spain, Italy and the United States supplied samples that represented acute and convalescent COVID-19. PBMCs, B-cell-depleted T cells, or T cells provided the cDNA or gDNA that made up the material.

This clone was picked up one time. In the study's own analysis: Estimated nucleated cell counts came from reference gene primer amplification. The method was immunoSEQ multiplex PCR; TCRdb's version includes in-frame clones alone and lacks a portion of them. The V and J calls and clone size were taken over from that table, and D and trimming were inferred from the DNA. This sample has under 80,000 clones; around 77% occur once, and the top ten carry about a fifth. The sequencing sample was made of peripheral blood. The TCR comes from a man older than 75 with active or convalescent COVID-19.

The CDR3 loop is CASNRGVNTEAFF. The CDR3 DNA sequence: TGTGCCAGCAATCGGGGGGTGAACACTGAAGCTTTCTTT. The V gene is TRBV3-1 (or the pseudogene TRBV3-2), the J gene TRBJ1-1, with D tentatively TRBD1 (5 bases). This CDR3 has 13 residues. CDR1 is LGHDT, CDR2 YNNKEL, per germline (reference sequence). V was trimmed by 7 bases and J by 0 bases, leaving 9 bases between them.